The 14 T cell receptor beta chains below all came from one sample that was sequenced in a study of memory CD4+ T cells and cytomegalovirus serostatus (dated by TCRdb to about 2019). A FACSAria II was used to sort memory CD4+ T cells, defined as single viable CD3+CD4+CD8-CD45RO+ cells. Receptor amplification or capture employed the immunoSEQ multiplex PCR assay. Held by TCRdb, this immuneACCESS table contains in-frame sequences only and omits some clones. Under half of the omission traces to an unresolved V gene where checked; the cause of the rest is unknown. The sample contains roughly 40,000 clones, roughly 78% of them found a single time. The ten largest clones represent 0.7% to 0.8% of the sample. The sequencing sample was made of memory CD4+ T cells from blood. The receptors shown here come from an adult in good health and CMV-seronegative.

The chain employs TRBV18 and TRBJ2-2; D is possibly TRBD2 (5 bases). Deletions cut 3 bases from V and 1 base from J, with 15 bases between. Germline CDR1 is KGHSH and CDR2 is LQKENI. The CDR3 runs 17 residues. The CDR3 nucleotides are TGTGCCAGCTCACCTCGAACGCAGGCGGGGAACACCGGGGAGCTGTTTTTT. Its protein is CASSPRTQAGNTGELFF.

This chain uses TRBV18 with TRBJ1-1; D ambiguous. Trimming shortened V by 2 bases and J by 4 bases, and 11 bases separated the two germline ends. The CDR3 sequence is 14 residues long. CDR1 KGHSH and CDR2 LQKENI come from the germline V gene. The CDR3 loop is CASSPVLPSTEAFF. The CDR3 DNA sequence: TGTGCCAGCTCACCAGTACTTCCGAGCACTGAAGCTTTCTTT.

The chain carries TRBV18 and TRBJ1-3; tentative D call: TRBD1 (6 bases). The CDR3 totals 17 residues. Germline CDR1 reads KGHSH; CDR2 reads LQKENI. Trimming cost V 2 bases and J 0 bases, with 14 bases left between them. The CDR3 here is CASSPDSGHHSGNTIYF. CDR3 coding DNA: TGTGCCAGCTCACCAGATTCGGGACATCACTCTGGAAACACCATATATTTT. Full variable domain (rest looked up from reference TRBV18 and TRBJ1-3): NAGVMQNPRHLVRRRGQEARLRCSPMKGHSHVYWYRQLPEEGLKFMVYLQKENIIDESGMPKERFSAEFPKEGPSILRIQQVVRGDSAAYFCASSPDSGHHSGNTIYFGEGSWLTVV.

The table lists this clone with a few counts. J is TRBJ1-1 and V is TRBV19; no clear D gene. This CDR3 region has 15 residues. Germline assignment: CDR1 LNHDA and CDR2 SQIVND (reference sequence). V was clipped by 3 bases and J by 9 bases, with 20 bases between them. The CDR3 region is CASSMRVGEGGKAFF. The CDR3 bases are TGTGCCAGTAGTATGAGGGTAGGAGAAGGAGGTAAAGCTTTCTTT.

By frequency in the sample, this clone is medium-sized (0.01 to 0.1%). V and J are TRBV25-1 and TRBJ2-7, with 8 bases that match TRBD1. The junction had 10 bases not matched to a gene; V was cut back by 5 bases and J by 4 bases. Germline values: CDR1 MGHDK, CDR2 SYGVNS. The CDR3 spans 15 residues. CDR3 bases: TGTGCCAGCAGTCTGGACAGGGAGACGGGGTACGAGCAGTACTTC. It codes for CASSLDRETGYEQYF.

The V and J genes are TRBV10-3 and TRBJ2-1; D is perhaps TRBD2 (5 bases). V lost 6 bases and J 5 bases, leaving 14 bases between the germline ends. The CDR3 runs 14 residues. Germline CDR1 is ENHRY and CDR2 is SYGVKD. In nucleotides, the CDR3 is TGTGCCATCAGGGGCGGCACTAGAGACAATGAGCAGTTCTTC. This codes for CAIRGGTRDNEQFF.

The chain uses TRBV11-2 and TRBJ1-2, with a possible D match to TRBD1 (6 bases). Trimming shortened V by 0 bases and J by 9 bases, and 23 bases separated the two germline ends. This CDR3 is 17 amino acids long. From germline, CDR1 is SGHAT and CDR2 FQNNGV. DNA for the CDR3: TGTGCCAGCAGCTTAGATGCCTCCACAGGGAGAAGAATGAGCTACACCTTC. Amino acid sequence: CASSLDASTGRRMSYTF.

Here the CDR3 reads CATTRTAGSRETQYF. In DNA form, the CDR3 reads TGTGCCACCACCCGAACAGCGGGCTCTAGGGAGACCCAGTACTTC. The chain is built from TRBV2 and TRBJ2-5; perhaps TRBD2 as D (6 bases). The germline CDR1 and CDR2 sequences are SNHLY and FYNNEI. V was cut by 10 bases and J by 5 bases, with 23 bases left in between. The CDR3 has 15 residues.

This rearrangement joins TRBV10-3 to TRBJ2-3; 11 bases line up with TRBD2. After removal of 10 bases from V and 2 bases from J, the junction contained 5 bases not matched to a gene. Looked up from germline, CDR1 is ENHRY and CDR2 is SYGVKD. The CDR3 is made up of 14 amino acids. DNA for the CDR3: TGTGCCACCAGACTAGCGGGGAACACAGATACGCAGTATTTT. Translating gives CATRLAGNTDTQYF.

J is TRBJ1-1 and V is TRBV7-8; TRBD1 might be the D (6 bases). CDR3 size: 15 residues. Deletions cut 0 bases from V and 11 bases from J, with 19 bases between. Per the germline V gene, CDR1 is SGHVS and CDR2 is FQNEAQ. CDR3 in DNA: TGTGCCAGCAGCTTAGCGCCAGGACAGCCCTCCGTGGCTTTCTTT. Translating it yields CASSLAPGQPSVAFF.

The V call is TRBV5-1, the J call TRBJ2-3; TRBD1 agrees at 10 bases. The V gene end was trimmed by 1 base and the J gene end by 6 bases; junction bases not matched to a gene: 11. Germline assignment: CDR1 SGHRS and CDR2 YFSETQ. The CDR3 totals 17 residues. The CDR3 region has the DNA TGCGCCAGCAGCTTGATTGCACGGACAGGGGGAGGTGATACGCAGTATTTT. It specifies CASSLIARTGGGDTQYF.

V gene TRBV5-1 combines with J gene TRBJ2-6; TRBD1 matches at 12 bases. The junction had 6 bases not matched to a gene; V was cut back by 4 bases and J by 4 bases. Germline values: CDR1 SGHRS, CDR2 YFSETQ. This CDR3 region has 17 residues. This CDR3 is CASSPGQGAKGANVLTF. The CDR3 DNA is TGCGCCAGCAGCCCGGGACAGGGGGCGAAGGGGGCCAACGTCCTGACTTTC.

The rearrangement links TRBV19 to TRBJ2-5; D unclear. Trimming shortened V by 5 bases and J by 1 base, and 8 bases separated the two germline ends. The CDR3 is made up of 13 amino acids. CDR1 LNHDA and CDR2 SQIVND come from the germline V gene (reference sequence). The CDR3 sequence: CASSSGLQETQYF. In DNA form, the CDR3 reads TGTGCCAGTAGTTCCGGGCTCCAAGAGACCCAGTACTTC.

This chain joins TRBV11-2 and TRBJ2-3, with D maybe TRBD1 (6 bases). This CDR3 region has 16 residues. Trimming left V 4 bases short and J 0 bases short, with 14 bases between. Germline CDR1 reads SGHAT; CDR2 reads FQNNGV. The CDR3: CASSSQGFSSTDTQYF. The DNA of the CDR3 is TGTGCCAGCAGCTCACAGGGATTCTCTAGCACAGATACGCAGTATTTT.